A single sample gave rise to the 17 T cell receptor beta chains below, sequenced in a study of T-cell reconstitution after alpha-beta-depleted transplantation in children. Preparation of the TCRbeta library used unique molecular identifiers. TCRdb re-called the PCR reads with MiXCR, one entry per CDR3 protein. The data contain around 670,000 distinct CDR3 sequences, over 10% of them singletons. The sequenced sample was PBMCs, obtained before TCRalphabeta/CD19-depleted stem cell transplant. All receptors come from a girl aged 2 to 10 with congenital amegakaryocytic thrombocytopenia, due to receive a stem cell transplant.

Regarding this clonotype: A much larger clone sits a single nucleotide away, making a read error possible. The chain carries TRBV20-1 and TRBJ2-3; D tentatively fits TRBD1 or TRBD2 (5 bases each). The CDR3 extends over 14 amino acids. Germline V gene sequence: CDR1 DFQATT, CDR2 SNEGSKA (reference sequence). The DNA for the CDR3 is TGCAGCCTCCTAGCTGGAAGGGGCGGAGATACGCAGTATTTT. It encodes CSLLAGRGGDTQYF.

The sample holds many counts of this clonotype. The chain joins TRBV20-1 to TRBJ2-7; the match to TRBD1 covers 9 bases. Germline V CDR1 and CDR2: DFQATT, SNEGSKA (reference sequence). This CDR3 has 12 amino acids. The V and J ends lost 2 bases and 6 bases, in that order; junction bases with no gene match: 2. CDR3 sequence: CSARQTGGEQYF. The CDR3 nucleotides are TGCAGTGCTAGACAGACAGGGGGCGAGCAGTACTTC.

V is TRBV10-3 and J is TRBJ2-7; maybe TRBD2 (5 bases). CDR3 length equals 16 residues. V lost 2 bases to trimming and J lost 5 bases, with 19 bases between them. Germline lookup yields CDR1 ENHRY and CDR2 SYGVKD. The CDR3: CAISEPLEGTRNEQYF. The CDR3 nucleotides read TGTGCCATCAGTGAGCCACTTGAGGGTACTCGGAACGAGCAGTACTTC.

This clonotype came up many times. The rearrangement links TRBV27 to TRBJ2-1, with TRBD2 as a possible D gene (6 bases). The CDR3 consists of 16 residues. Germline V gives CDR1 MNHEY, CDR2 SMNVEV (reference sequence). V was trimmed by 4 bases and J by 10 bases, leaving 23 bases between them. The CDR3 region is CASSSYPGLQIGEQFF. The CDR3 DNA is TGTGCCAGCAGTTCCTACCCGGGACTCCAAATTGGGGAGCAGTTCTTC.

This clonotype was counted at least ten times. J is TRBJ2-3 and V is TRBV4-1, with a possible D match to TRBD2 (5 bases). The CDR3 sequence is 16 residues long. Germline CDR1 MGHRA, CDR2 YSYEKL. V was cut by 4 bases and J by 4 bases, with 18 bases left in between. Here the CDR3 DNA reads TGCGCCAGCAGCCTAACAATCTTGCGGGTTGCAGATACGCAGTATTTT. Translation: CASSLTILRVADTQYF.

The chain carries TRBV12-3 or TRBV12-4 and TRBJ2-5; D unresolved. The length of the CDR3 is 15 residues. Trimming shortened V by 2 bases and J by 0 bases, and 10 bases separated the two germline ends. CDR3 sequence (DNA): TGTGCCAGCAGTTTATACTCGATAAACCAAGAGACCCAGTACTTC. As protein: CASSLYSINQETQYF.

In its sample, this clonotype was seen once. The chain uses TRBV5-4 and TRBJ2-1, with TRBD1 as a possible D gene (6 bases). The CDR3 totals 16 residues. V was cut by 2 bases and J by 4 bases, with 16 bases left in between. The germline gives CDR1 SGHNT, CDR2 YYREEE (reference sequence). The CDR3 nucleotides read TGTGCCAGCAGCTTCGACTGGACAGAGGGGTACAATGAGCAGTTCTTC. Its translation is CASSFDWTEGYNEQFF.

In this sample, this clonotype turned up a few times. CDR3 residues: CSARGLAGVRETQYF. The CDR3 bases are TGCAGTGCTAGAGGGCTAGCGGGAGTGCGAGAGACCCAGTACTTC. The chain has TRBV20-1 and TRBJ2-5; TRBD2 matches 10 bases. Germline-derived CDR1 and CDR2 are DFQATT and SNEGSKA (reference sequence). The junction had 6 bases not matched to a gene; V was cut back by 1 base and J by 4 bases. The CDR3 is made up of 15 amino acids.

This chain connects TRBV5-1 to TRBJ2-7; D might be TRBD2 (6 bases). This CDR3 has 15 residues. Germline CDR1 is SGHRS and CDR2 is YFSETQ. Between the trimmed V and J ends, which lost 0 bases and 2 bases, there was a span of 12 bases. The CDR3 spells CASSLGEESAYEQYF. CDR3 nucleotide sequence: TGCGCCAGCAGCTTGGGGGAGGAGTCCGCCTACGAGCAGTACTTC.

The rearrangement uses TRBV6-2 or TRBV6-3 and TRBJ1-2, with D maybe TRBD1 (5 bases). The CDR3 consists of 14 residues. The ends were cut back, 5 bases at V and 2 bases at J, with 12 bases in the middle. Germline-derived CDR1 and CDR2 are MNHEY and SVGEGT. The DNA for the CDR3 is TGTGCCAGCAGTCCCGGGACCCAGAACTATGGCTACACCTTC. This encodes CASSPGTQNYGYTF.

With regard to this clonotype: At one end, the junction sequence differs from germline, possibly due to a read error. The V call is TRBV12-3 or TRBV12-4, the J call TRBJ2-1, with D maybe TRBD2 (6 bases). The CDR3 sequence is 15 residues long. As DNA, the CDR3 is TGTGCCAGCACCGGAGGGACGACCGGTAGGAATGAGCAGTCCTTC. As protein: CASTGGTTGRNEQSF.

This clonotype was seen only a few times. CDR3 residues: CASSLVEAGETQYF. Written as DNA, the CDR3 is TGTGCCAGCAGTTTAGTGGAGGCGGGAGAGACCCAGTACTTC. The chain is built from TRBV12-3 or TRBV12-4 and TRBJ2-5; D perhaps matches TRBD2 (5 bases). V was clipped by 1 base and J by 4 bases, with 10 bases between them. The CDR3 spans 14 residues.

In its sample, this clonotype was seen once. This chain connects TRBV7-6 to TRBJ2-2, with 8 bases identical to TRBD2. Germline V gene data show CDR1 as SGHVS and CDR2 as FNYEAQ. Trimming took 4 bases from V and 7 from J; bases not matched to a gene: 17. The CDR3 sequence is 18 residues long. CDR3 nucleotide sequence: TGTGCCAGCAGCTCTCGACAGAAAGCGGGAGTAAAGGTCGGGGAGCTGTTTTTT. Translated, it gives CASSSRQKAGVKVGELFF. The whole variable domain, filled in from reference TRBV7-6 and TRBJ2-2, reads GAGVSQSPRYKVTKRGQDVALRCDPISGHVSLYWYRQALGQGPEFLTYFNYEAQQDKSGLPNDRFSAERPEGSISTLTIQRTEQRDSAMYRCASSSRQKAGVKVGELFFGEGSRLTVL.

This clonotype was detected ten times or more. This sequence joins TRBV20-1 and TRBJ1-5; 9 bases agree with TRBD1. Per the germline V gene, CDR1 is DFQATT and CDR2 is SNEGSKA (reference sequence). The CDR3 runs to 15 residues. The J segment lost 8 bases and the V segment lost 4 bases, leaving 12 bases of the junction unmatched. The CDR3 loop is CSATVGQGLIKPQHF. CDR3 nucleotides: TGCAGTGCTACCGTCGGACAGGGGTTAATTAAGCCCCAGCATTTT.

The table lists this clonotype with a few counts. The chain has TRBV20-1 and TRBJ2-2; D may correspond to TRBD1 or TRBD2 (6 bases each). CDR3 length: 14 residues. The V end lost 2 bases, the J end lost 2 bases, and 9 bases lay between the germline ends. The germline gives CDR1 DFQATT, CDR2 SNEGSKA (reference sequence). The CDR3 loop reads CSARRGPNTGELFF. The CDR3 nucleotides are TGCAGTGCTAGACGGGGGCCCAACACCGGGGAGCTGTTTTTT.

The chain is built from TRBV7-9 and TRBJ2-7, with D maybe TRBD2 (5 bases). This CDR3 has 15 residues. V dropped 5 bases and J dropped 3 bases, with 17 bases sitting between them. The germline gives CDR1 SEHNR, CDR2 FQNEAQ (reference sequence). The CDR3 sequence is CASSQPQEAFYEQYF. The DNA of the CDR3 is TGTGCCAGCAGCCAACCCCAGGAGGCCTTCTACGAGCAGTACTTC.

This clonotype was observed a few times. This chain joins TRBV7-8 and TRBJ2-5, with a weak D call TRBD2 (6 bases). V lost 9 bases, J lost 4 bases, and 15 bases lay in between. Germline V CDR1 and CDR2: SGHVS, FQNEAQ. This CDR3 comprises 13 residues. The CDR3 region is CASKPRAGETQYF. CDR3 coding DNA: TGTGCCAGTAAGCCCCGAGCGGGAGAGACCCAGTACTTC. The whole variable domain, remainder taken from reference TRBV7-8 and TRBJ2-5, is GAGVSQSPRYKVAKRGQDVALRCDPISGHVSLFWYQQALGQGPEFLTYFQNEAQLDKSGLPSDRFFAERPEGSVSTLKIQRTQQEDSAVYLCASKPRAGETQYFGPGTRLLVL.